These 2 T cell receptor beta chains were all obtained from the same sample, sequenced in a study of long-term antiretroviral therapy in people with HIV (dated by TCRdb to the early 2020s). The immunoSEQ hsTCRB v3.0 assay was used at survey level resolution for TRB variable region sequencing. What TCRdb holds here is the immuneACCESS table cut down to in-frame rearrangements. Part of the clones is not present; checked against another copy, under half of the missing clones reflect an unresolved V gene, and the others are unexplained. The sample has about 35,000 clones on record, around 94% of them singletons. Together, the top ten hold 3% to 4.5% of the sample. The sample consisted of unsorted PBMCs, taken 4.1 years after starting antiretroviral therapy. The source of these receptors is a woman aged 45-59 years with HIV.

The chain is built from TRBV15 and TRBJ2-5; D is possibly TRBD1 (6 bases). Looked up from germline, CDR1 is LNHNV and CDR2 is YYDKDF (reference sequence). Trimming pared 5 bases from V and 0 bases from J, leaving 7 bases between. This CDR3 comprises 13 residues. CDR3 DNA sequence: TGTGCCACCAGCGGGGGCTACCAAGAGACCCAGTACTTC. Its translation: CATSGGYQETQYF.

The gene calls are TRBV19 and TRBJ2-7; tentatively, D is TRBD2 (6 bases). Germline-derived CDR1 and CDR2 are LNHDA and SQIVND (reference sequence). The CDR3 length is 12 residues. Trimming left V 6 bases short and J 6 bases short, with 12 bases between. In DNA form, the CDR3 reads TGTGCCAGTAGCGGACTATTTCTCGAGCAGTACTTC. Translation gives CASSGLFLEQYF.